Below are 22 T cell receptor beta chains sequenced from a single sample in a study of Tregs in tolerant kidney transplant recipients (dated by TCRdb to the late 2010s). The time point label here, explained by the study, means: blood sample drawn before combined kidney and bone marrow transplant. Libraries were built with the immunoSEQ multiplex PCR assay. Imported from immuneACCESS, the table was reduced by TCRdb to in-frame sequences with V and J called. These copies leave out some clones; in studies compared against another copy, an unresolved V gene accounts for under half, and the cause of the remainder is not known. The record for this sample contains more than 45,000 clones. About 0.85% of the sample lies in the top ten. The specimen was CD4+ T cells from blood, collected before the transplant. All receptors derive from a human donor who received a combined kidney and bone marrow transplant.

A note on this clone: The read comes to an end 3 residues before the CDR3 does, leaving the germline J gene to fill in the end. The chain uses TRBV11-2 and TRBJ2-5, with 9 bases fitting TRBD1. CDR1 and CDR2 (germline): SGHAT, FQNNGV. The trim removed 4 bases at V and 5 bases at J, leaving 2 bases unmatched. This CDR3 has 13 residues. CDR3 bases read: TGTGCCAGCAGCTCAGACAGGGGGGAGACC. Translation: CASSSDRGET. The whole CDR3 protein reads CASSSDRGETQYF. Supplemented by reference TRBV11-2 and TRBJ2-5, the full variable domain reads EAGVAQSPRYKIIEKRQSVAFWCNPISGHATLYWYQQILGQGPKLLIQFQNNGVVDDSQLPKDRFSAERLKGVDSTLKIQPAKLEDSAVYLCASSSDRGETQYFGPGTRLLVL.

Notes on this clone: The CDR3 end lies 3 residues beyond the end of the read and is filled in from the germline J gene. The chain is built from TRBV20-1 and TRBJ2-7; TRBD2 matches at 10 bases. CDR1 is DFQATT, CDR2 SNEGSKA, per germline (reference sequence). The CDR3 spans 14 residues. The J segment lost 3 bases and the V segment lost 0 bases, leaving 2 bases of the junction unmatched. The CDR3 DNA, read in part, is TGCAGTGCTAGAGATCCTAGCGGGAGCTACGAG. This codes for CSARDPSGSYE. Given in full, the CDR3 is CSARDPSGSYEQYF.

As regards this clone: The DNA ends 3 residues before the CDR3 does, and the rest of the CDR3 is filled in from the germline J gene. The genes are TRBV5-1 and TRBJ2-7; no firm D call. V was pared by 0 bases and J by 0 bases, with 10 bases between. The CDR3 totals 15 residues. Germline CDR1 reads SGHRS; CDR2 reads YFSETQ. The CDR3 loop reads CASSLVGETSYEQYF. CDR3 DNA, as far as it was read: TGCGCCAGCAGCTTGGTGGGCGAAACCTCCTACGAG. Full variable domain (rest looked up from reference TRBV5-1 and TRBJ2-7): KAGVTQTPRYLIKTRGQQVTLSCSPISGHRSVSWYQQTPGQGLQFLFEYFSETQRNKGNFPGRFSGRQFSNSRSEMNVSTLELGDSALYLCASSLVGETSYEQYFGPGTRLTVT.

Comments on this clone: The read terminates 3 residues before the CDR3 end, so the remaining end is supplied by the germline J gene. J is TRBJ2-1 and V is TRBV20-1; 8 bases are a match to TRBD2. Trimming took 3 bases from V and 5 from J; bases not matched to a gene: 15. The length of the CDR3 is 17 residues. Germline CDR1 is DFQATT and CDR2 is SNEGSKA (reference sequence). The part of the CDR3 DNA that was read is TGCAGTGCTAGTTCCTTACCCGGACTAGCCCCCCACAATGAG. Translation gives CSASSLPGLAPHNE. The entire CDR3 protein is CSASSLPGLAPHNEQFF.

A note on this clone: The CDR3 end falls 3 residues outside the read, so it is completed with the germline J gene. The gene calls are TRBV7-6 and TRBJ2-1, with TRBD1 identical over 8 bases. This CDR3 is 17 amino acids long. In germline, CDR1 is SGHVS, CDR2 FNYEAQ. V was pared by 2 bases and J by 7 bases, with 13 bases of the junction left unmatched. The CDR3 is CASSLRFQGQAENEQFF. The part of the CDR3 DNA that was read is TGTGCCAGCAGCTTAAGATTCCAGGGACAGGCAGAGAATGAG.

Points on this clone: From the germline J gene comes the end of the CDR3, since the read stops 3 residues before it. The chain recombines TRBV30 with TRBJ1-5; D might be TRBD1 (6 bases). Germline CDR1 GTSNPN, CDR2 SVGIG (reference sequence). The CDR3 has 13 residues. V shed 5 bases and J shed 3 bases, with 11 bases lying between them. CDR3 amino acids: CAWDTGSNQPQHF. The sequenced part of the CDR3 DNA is TGTGCCTGGGACACAGGGTCCAATCAGCCC.

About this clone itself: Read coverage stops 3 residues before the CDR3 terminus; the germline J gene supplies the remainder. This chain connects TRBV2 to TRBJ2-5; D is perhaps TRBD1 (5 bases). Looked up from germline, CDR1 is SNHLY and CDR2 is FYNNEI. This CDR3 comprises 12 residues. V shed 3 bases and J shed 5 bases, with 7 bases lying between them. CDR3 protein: CASSEGRETQYF. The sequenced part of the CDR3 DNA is TGTGCCAGCAGTGAGGGGCGGGAGACC.

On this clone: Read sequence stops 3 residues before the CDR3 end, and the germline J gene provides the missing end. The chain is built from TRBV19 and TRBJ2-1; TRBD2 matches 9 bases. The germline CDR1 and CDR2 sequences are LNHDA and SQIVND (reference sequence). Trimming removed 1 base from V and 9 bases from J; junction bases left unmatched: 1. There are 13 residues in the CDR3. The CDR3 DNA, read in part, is TGTGCCAGTAGTATAGTACTAGCGGGTGAG. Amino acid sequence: CASSIVLAGE. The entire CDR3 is CASSIVLAGEQFF. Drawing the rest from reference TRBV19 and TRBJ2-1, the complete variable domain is DGGITQSPKYLFRKEGQNVTLSCEQNLNHDAMYWYRQDPGQGLRLIYYSQIVNDFQKGDIAEGYSVSREKKESFPLTVTSAQKNPTAFYLCASSIVLAGEQFFGPGTRLTVL.

The CDR3 bases that were read are TGTGCCAGCAGCTTACAGGAGGGTTGGTCCAATGAG. Encoded protein: CASSLQEGWSNE. The full-length CDR3 reads as CASSLQEGWSNEQFF. The V call is TRBV11-2, the J call TRBJ2-1; D may be TRBD2 (6 bases). The read is 3 residues too short to cover the CDR3 end, so that end is filled in from the germline J gene. V gave up 2 bases and J gave up 6 bases, with 14 bases separating them. In germline, CDR1 is SGHAT, CDR2 FQNNGV. The CDR3 covers 15 residues.

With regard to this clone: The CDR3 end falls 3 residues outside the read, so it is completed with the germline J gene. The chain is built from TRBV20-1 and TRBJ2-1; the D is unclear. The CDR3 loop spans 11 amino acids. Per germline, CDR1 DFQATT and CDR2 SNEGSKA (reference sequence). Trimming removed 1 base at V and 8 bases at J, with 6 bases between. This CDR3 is CSARVLDEQFF. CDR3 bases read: TGCAGTGCTAGAGTCCTCGATGAG.

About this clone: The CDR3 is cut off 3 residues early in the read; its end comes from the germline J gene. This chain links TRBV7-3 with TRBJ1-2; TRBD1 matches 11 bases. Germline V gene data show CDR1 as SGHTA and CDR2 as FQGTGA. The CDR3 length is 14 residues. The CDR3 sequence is CASSLGGQGVGYTF. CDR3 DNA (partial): TGTGCCAGCAGCTTAGGGGGACAGGGGGTCGGC. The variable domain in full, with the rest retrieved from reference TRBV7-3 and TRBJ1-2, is GAGVSQTPSNKVTEKGKYVELRCDPISGHTALYWYRQSLGQGPEFLIYFQGTGAADDSGLPNDRFFAVRPEGSVSTLKIQRTERGDSAVYLCASSLGGQGVGYTFGSGTRLTVV.

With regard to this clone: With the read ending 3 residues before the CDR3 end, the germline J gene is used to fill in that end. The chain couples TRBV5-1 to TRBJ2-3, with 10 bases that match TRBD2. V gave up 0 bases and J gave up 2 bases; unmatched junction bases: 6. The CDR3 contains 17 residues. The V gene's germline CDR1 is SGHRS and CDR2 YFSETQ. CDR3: CASSLAGLAEVTDTQYF. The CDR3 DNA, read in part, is TGCGCCAGCAGCTTGGCCGGACTAGCGGAAGTCACAGATACG. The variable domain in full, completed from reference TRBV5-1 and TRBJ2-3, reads KAGVTQTPRYLIKTRGQQVTLSCSPISGHRSVSWYQQTPGQGLQFLFEYFSETQRNKGNFPGRFSGRQFSNSRSEMNVSTLELGDSALYLCASSLAGLAEVTDTQYFGPGTRLTVL.

CDR3 DNA, as far as it was read: TGTGCCAGCAGGCGACTAGCGGGAATTGACAATGAG. Protein product: CASRRLAGIDNE. The CDR3 in its entirety is CASRRLAGIDNEQFF. V is TRBV6-4 and J is TRBJ2-1, with 11 bases aligning to TRBD2. The CDR3 is cut off 3 residues early in the read; its end comes from the germline J gene. CDR1 is MRHNA, CDR2 SNTAGT, per germline. Trimming removed 6 bases from V and 5 bases from J; junction bases left unmatched: 6. The CDR3 is 15 residues long.

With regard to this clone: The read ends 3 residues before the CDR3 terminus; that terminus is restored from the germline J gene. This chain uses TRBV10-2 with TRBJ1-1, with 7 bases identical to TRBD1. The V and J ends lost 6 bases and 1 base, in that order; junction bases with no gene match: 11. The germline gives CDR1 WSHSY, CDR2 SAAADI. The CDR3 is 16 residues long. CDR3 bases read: TGCGCCAGCAGAGAACGTCCTGGGACAGCGAACACTGAA. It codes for CASRERPGTANTE. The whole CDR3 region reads CASRERPGTANTEAFF.

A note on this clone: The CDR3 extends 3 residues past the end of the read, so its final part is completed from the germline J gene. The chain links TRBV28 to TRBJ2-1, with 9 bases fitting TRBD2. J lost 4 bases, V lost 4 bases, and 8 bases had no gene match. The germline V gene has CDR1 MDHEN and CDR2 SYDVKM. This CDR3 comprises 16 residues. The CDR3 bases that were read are TGTGCCAGCAGTTCATTAAGCGGGAGGCTTTACAATGAG. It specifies CASSSLSGRLYNE. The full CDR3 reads CASSSLSGRLYNEQFF.

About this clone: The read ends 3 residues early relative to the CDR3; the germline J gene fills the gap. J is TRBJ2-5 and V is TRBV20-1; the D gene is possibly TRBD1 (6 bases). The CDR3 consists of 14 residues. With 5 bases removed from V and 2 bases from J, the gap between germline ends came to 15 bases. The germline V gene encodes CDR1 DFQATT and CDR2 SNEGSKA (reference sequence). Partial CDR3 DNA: TGCAGTGCTTCGCCAGCAGGGGATCAAGAGACC. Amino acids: CSASPAGDQET. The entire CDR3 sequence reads CSASPAGDQETQYF.

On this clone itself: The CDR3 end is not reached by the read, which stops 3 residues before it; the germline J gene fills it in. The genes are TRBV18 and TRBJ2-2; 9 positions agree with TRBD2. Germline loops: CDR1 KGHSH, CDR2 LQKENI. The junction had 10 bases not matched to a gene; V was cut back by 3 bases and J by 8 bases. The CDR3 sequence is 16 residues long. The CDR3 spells CASSPLPGLARGELFF. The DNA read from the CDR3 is TGTGCCAGCTCACCGCTTCCGGGACTAGCCAGGGGGGAG.

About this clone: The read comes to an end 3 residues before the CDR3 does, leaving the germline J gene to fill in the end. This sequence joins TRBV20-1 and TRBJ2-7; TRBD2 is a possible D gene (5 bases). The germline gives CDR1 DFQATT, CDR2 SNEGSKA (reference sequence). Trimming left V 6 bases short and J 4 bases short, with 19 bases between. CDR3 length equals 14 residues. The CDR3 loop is CSAPTRSSAYEQYF. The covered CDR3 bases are TGCAGTGCCCCAACTAGAAGTAGTGCGTACGAG.

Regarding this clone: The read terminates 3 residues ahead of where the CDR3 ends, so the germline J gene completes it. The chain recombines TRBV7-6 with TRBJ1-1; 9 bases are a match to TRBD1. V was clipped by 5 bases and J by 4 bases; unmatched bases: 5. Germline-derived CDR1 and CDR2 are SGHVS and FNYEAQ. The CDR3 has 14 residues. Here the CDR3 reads CASSMMTGGTEAFF. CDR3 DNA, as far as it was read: TGTGCCAGCAGCATGATGACAGGGGGCACTGAA.

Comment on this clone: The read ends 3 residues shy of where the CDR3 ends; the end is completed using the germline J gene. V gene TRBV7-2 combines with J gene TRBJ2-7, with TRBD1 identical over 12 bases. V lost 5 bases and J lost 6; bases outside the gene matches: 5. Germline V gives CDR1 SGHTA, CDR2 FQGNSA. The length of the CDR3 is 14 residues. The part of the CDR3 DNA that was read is TGTGCCAGCAGCCCAGGGACAGGGGGCGGCGAG. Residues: CASSPGTGGGE. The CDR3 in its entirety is CASSPGTGGGEQYF.

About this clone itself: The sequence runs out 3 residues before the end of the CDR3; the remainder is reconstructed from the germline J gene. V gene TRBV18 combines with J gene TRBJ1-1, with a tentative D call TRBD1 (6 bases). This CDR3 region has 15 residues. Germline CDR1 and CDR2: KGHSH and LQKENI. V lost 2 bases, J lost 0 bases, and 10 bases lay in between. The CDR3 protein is CASSPTDSMNTEAFF. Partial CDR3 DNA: TGTGCCAGCTCACCAACGGACAGCATGAACACTGAA.

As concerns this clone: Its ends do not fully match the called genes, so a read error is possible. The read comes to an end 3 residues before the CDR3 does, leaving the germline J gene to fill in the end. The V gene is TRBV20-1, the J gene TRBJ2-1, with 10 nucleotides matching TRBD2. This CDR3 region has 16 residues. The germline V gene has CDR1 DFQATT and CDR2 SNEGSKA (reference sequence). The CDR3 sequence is CSALPSGSGSYTEQFF. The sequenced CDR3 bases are TGCAGTGCTCTCCCTAGCGGGAGCGGATCTTACACTGAG.